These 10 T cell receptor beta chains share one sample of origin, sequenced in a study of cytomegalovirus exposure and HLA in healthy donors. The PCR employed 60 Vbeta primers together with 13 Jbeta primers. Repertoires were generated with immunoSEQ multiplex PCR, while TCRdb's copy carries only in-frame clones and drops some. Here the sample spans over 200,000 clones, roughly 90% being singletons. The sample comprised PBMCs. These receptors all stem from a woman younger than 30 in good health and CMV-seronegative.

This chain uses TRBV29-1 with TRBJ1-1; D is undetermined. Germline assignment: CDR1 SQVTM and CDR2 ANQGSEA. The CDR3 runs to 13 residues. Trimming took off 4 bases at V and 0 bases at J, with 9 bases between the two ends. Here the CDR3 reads CSVVPRLNTEAFF. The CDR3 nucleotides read TGCAGCGTTGTACCCAGGTTGAACACTGAAGCTTTCTTT.

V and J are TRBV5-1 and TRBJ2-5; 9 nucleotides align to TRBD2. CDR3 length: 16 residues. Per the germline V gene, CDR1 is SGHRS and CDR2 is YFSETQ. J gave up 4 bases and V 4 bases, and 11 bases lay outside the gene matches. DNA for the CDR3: TGCGCCAGCAGCCCCCCTGGAGGCGGGGGGGCAGAGACCCAGTACTTC. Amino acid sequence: CASSPPGGGGAETQYF.

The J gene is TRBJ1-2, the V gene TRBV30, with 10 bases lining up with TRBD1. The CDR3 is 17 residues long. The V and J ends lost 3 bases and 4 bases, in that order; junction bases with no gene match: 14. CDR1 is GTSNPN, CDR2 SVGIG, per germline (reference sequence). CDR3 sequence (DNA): TGTGCCTGGAGAGGCACCCCTGCGGGACAGGGGTCCTATGGCTACACCTTC. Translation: CAWRGTPAGQGSYGYTF. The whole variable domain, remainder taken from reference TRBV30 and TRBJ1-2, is SQTIHQWPATLVQPVGSPLSLECTVEGTSNPNLYWYRQAAGRGLQLLFYSVGIGQISSEVPQNLSASRPQDRQFILSSKKLLLSDSGFYLCAWRGTPAGQGSYGYTFGSGTRLTVV.

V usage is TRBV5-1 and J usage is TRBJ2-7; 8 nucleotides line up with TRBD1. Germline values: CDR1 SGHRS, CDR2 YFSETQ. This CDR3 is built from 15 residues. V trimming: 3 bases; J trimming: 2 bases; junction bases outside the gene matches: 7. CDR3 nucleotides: TGCGCCAGCAGCTATGACAGGGGCCTTACCTACGAGCAGTACTTC. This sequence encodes CASSYDRGLTYEQYF.

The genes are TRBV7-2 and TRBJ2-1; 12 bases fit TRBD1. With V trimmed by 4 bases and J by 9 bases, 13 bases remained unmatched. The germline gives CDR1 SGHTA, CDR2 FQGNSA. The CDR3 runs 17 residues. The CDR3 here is CASSSGTGGFGYGEQFF. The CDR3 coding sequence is TGTGCCAGCAGCTCAGGGACAGGGGGCTTCGGGTATGGTGAGCAGTTCTTC.

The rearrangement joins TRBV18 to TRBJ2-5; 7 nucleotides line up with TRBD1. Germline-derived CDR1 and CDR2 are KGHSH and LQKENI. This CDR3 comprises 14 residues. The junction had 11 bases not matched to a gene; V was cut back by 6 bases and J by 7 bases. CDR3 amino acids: CASSTGTDLVTQYF. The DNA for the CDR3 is TGTGCCAGCTCTACCGGGACAGATCTGGTGACCCAGTACTTC.

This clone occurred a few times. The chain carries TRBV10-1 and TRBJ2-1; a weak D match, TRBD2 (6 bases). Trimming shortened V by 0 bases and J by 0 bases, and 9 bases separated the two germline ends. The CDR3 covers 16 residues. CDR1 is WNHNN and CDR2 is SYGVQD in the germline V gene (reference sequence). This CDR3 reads CASSESEGSSYNEQFF. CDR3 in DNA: TGCGCCAGCAGTGAGTCGGAGGGGAGCTCCTACAATGAGCAGTTCTTC.

The CDR3 bases are TGTGCCAGCTCACTACAGGGTGGATATGGCTACACCTTC. Residues: CASSLQGGYGYTF. J is TRBJ1-2 and V is TRBV18; a weak D match, TRBD1 (6 bases). The V and J ends lost 4 bases and 5 bases respectively, with 11 bases between them. The CDR3 has 13 amino acids. The V gene's germline CDR1 is KGHSH and CDR2 LQKENI. Full variable domain (rest looked up from reference TRBV18 and TRBJ1-2): NAGVMQNPRHLVRRRGQEARLRCSPMKGHSHVYWYRQLPEEGLKFMVYLQKENIIDESGMPKERFSAEFPKEGPSILRIQQVVRGDSAAYFCASSLQGGYGYTFGSGTRLTVV.

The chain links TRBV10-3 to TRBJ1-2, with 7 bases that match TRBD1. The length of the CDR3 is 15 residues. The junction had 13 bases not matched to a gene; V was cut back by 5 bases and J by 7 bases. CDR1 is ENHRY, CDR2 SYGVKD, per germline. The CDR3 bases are TGTGCCATCAGTAATCTAGGGACAGAGAGAGGTGGCTACACCTTC. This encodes CAISNLGTERGGYTF.

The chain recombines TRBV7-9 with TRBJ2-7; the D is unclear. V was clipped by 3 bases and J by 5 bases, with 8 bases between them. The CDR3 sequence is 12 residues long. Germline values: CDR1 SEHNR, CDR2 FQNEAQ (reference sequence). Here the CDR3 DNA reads TGTGCCAGCAGCTTGAGGCGTGACGAGCAGTACTTC. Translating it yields CASSLRRDEQYF.